The following is a T cell receptor beta chain sequence with its context. The table came from immunoSEQ multiplex PCR; TCRdb's copy has only in-frame clones and leaves some out. The sample consists of some 200,000 clones, less than 85% of them appearing once. The source of the sample is a study of blood T cell repertoires in COVID-19. Study summary: Sites across the United States, Italy and Spain contributed samples from acute and convalescent COVID-19. From T cells, B-cell-depleted T cells, or PBMCs came the material, which was cDNA or gDNA.

The CDR3 loop spans 14 amino acids. Germline lookup yields CDR1 SQVTM and CDR2 ANQGSEA. V shed 4 bases, J shed 7 bases, and the junction held 4 bases outside the gene matches. The chain employs TRBV29-1 and TRBJ1-4, with 12 bases identical to TRBD1. Sequences were obtained from peripheral blood. The receptor's source is a woman aged 70 to 79 with acute or convalescent COVID-19. This chain's CDR3 is CSVVGQGAGEKLFF. CDR3 DNA sequence: TGCAGCGTTGTGGGACAGGGGGCGGGTGAAAAACTGTTTTTT.